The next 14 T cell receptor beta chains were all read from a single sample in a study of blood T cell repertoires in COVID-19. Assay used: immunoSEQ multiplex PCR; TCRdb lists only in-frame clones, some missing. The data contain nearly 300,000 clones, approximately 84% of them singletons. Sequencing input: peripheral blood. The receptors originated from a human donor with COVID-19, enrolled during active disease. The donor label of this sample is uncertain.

The chain's CDR3 is CASSGDQYRGRPYEQYF. The CDR3, as DNA: TGTGCCAGCAGTGGCGATCAATACAGGGGGAGGCCCTACGAGCAGTACTTC. The chain combines TRBV6-1 with TRBJ2-7, with 8 bases fitting TRBD1. J was trimmed by 2 bases and V by 4 bases; bases with no gene match: 13. The CDR3 sequence is 17 residues long. The germline V gene encodes CDR1 MNHNS and CDR2 SASEGT.

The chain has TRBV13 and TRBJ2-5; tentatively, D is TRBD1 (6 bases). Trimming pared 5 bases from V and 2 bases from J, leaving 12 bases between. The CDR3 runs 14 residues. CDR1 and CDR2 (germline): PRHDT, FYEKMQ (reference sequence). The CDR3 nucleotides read TGTGCCAGCAGCCTACAACAGGGACAAGAGACCCAGTACTTC. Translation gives CASSLQQGQETQYF. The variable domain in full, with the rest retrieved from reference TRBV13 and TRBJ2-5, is AAGVIQSPRHLIKEKRETATLKCYPIPRHDTVYWYQQGPGQDPQFLISFYEKMQSDKGSIPDRFSAQQFSDYHSELNMSSLELGDSALYFCASSLQQGQETQYFGPGTRLLVL.

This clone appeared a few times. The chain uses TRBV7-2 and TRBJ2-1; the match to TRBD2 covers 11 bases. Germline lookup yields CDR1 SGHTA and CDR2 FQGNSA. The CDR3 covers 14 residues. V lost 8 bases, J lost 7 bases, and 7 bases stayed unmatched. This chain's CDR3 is CASLVAGGANEQFF. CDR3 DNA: TGTGCCAGCTTAGTAGCGGGAGGGGCTAATGAGCAGTTCTTC.

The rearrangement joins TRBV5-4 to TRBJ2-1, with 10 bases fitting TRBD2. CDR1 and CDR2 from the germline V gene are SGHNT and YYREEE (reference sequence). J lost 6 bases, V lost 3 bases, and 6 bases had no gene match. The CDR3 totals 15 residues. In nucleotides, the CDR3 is TGTGCCAGCAGCTCTAGCGGGAGTTACCCCAATGAGCAGTTCTTC. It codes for CASSSSGSYPNEQFF.

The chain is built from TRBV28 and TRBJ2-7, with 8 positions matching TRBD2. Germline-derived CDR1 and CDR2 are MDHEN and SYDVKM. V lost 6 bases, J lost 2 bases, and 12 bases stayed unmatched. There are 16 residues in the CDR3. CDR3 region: CASSERSGSWTYEQYF. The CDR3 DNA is TGTGCCAGCAGCGAGAGAAGCGGGAGCTGGACCTACGAGCAGTACTTC.

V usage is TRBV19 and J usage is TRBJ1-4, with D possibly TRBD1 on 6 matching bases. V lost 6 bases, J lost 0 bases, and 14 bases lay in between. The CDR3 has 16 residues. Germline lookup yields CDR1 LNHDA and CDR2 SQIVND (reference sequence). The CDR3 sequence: CASRTNPGATNEKLFF. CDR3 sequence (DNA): TGTGCCAGTAGGACCAATCCAGGGGCAACTAATGAAAAACTGTTTTTT.

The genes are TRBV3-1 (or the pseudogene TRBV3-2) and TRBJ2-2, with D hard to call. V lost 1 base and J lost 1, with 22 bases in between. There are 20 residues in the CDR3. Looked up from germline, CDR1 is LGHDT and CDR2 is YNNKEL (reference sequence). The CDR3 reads CASSQGRPADPRRNTGELFF. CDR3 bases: TGTGCCAGCAGCCAAGGCCGACCGGCAGATCCTAGACGGAACACCGGGGAGCTGTTTTTT.

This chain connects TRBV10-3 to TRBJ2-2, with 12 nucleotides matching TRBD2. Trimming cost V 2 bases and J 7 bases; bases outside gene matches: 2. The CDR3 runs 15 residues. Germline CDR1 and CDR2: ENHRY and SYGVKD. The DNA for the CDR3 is TGTGCCATCAGTGAGCTAGCGGGAGGGGTCGGGGAGCTGTTTTTT. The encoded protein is CAISELAGGVGELFF.

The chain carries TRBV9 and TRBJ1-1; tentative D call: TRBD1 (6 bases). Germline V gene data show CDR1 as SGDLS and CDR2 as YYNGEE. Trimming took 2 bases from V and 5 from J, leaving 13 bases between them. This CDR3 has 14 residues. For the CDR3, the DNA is TGTGCCAGCAGCGTGGCAATACAGGGAACTGAAGCTTTCTTT. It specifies CASSVAIQGTEAFF.

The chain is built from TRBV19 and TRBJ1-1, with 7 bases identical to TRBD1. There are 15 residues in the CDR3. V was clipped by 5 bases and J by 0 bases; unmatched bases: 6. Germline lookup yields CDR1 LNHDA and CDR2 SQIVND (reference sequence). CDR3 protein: CASSPRTGLNTEAFF. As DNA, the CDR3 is TGTGCCAGTAGTCCGAGGACAGGACTGAACACTGAAGCTTTCTTT. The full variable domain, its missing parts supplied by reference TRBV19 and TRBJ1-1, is DGGITQSPKYLFRKEGQNVTLSCEQNLNHDAMYWYRQDPGQGLRLIYYSQIVNDFQKGDIAEGYSVSREKKESFPLTVTSAQKNPTAFYLCASSPRTGLNTEAFFGQGTRLTVV.

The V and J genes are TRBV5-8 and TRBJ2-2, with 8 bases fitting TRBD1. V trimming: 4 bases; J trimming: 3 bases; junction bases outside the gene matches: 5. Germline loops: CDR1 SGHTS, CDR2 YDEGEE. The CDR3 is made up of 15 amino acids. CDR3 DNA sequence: TGTGCCAGCAGCCGCAGGGGGCTGGACACCGGGGAGCTGTTTTTT. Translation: CASSRRGLDTGELFF.

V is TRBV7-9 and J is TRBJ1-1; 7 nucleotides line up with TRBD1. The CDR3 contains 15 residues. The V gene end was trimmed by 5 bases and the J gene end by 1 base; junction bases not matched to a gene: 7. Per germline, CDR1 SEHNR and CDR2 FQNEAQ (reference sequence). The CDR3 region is CASSPTTGRNTEAFF. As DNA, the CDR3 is TGTGCCAGCAGCCCGACGACAGGGCGGAACACTGAAGCTTTCTTT.

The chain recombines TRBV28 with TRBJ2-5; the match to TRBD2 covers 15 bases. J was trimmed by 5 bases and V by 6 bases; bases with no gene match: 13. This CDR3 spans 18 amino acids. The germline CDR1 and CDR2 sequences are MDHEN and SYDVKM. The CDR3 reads CASSPLLGLAGGRETQYF. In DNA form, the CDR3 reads TGTGCCAGCAGCCCACTTCTCGGACTAGCGGGAGGGCGGGAGACCCAGTACTTC.

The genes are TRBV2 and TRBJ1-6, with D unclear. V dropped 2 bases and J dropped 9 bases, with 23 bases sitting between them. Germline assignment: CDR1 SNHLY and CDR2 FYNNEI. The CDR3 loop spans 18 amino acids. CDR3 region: CASSENPRARRSGSPLHF. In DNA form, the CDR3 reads TGTGCCAGCAGTGAAAACCCCCGGGCCCGGAGGAGTGGTTCACCCCTCCACTTT.